The clone carrying this T cell receptor beta chain was detected ten times or more. This record belongs to a study of CD8+CD57+ T cells in acquired aplastic anemia. Study at large: Some 10 million reads, on average, were obtained for CD4+ cells from healthy donors.

Using genomic DNA as the template, TCR beta VDJ and CDR3 profiling was carried out. From the reads, TCRdb called clonotypes with MiXCR, one entry per CDR3 protein. Among a few hundred thousand distinct CDR3 sequences listed, 65% to 75% were seen once. The sample consisted of sorted CD4+, CD8+, or CD8+CD57+ T cells (not recorded which) from PBMCs. This TCR came from a human donor in good health, serving as a control.

DNA of the CDR3: TGTGCCAGCAGTGAAGCATCTAGCGGGGGGGCCAATGAGCAGTACTTC. It encodes CASSEASSGGANEQYF. This rearrangement joins TRBV6-1 to TRBJ2-7, with 12 bases matching TRBD2. The CDR3 runs 16 residues. J was trimmed by 7 bases and V by 0 bases; bases with no gene match: 7. Per germline, CDR1 MNHNS and CDR2 SASEGT.